What follows are 27 T cell receptor beta chains derived from one specimen sequenced in a study of Ad26.COV2.S vaccination and SARS-CoV-2 variants. Assay: immunoSEQ multiplex PCR; the TCRdb copy retains only in-frame clones and omits some. The sample holds roughly 350,000 clones, around 86% seen once. Treatment here: roughly 20 received Ad26.COV2.S at low or high dose, single or two shots; about five received placebo; per-sample allocation not given. Day 63 after the first injection of vaccine or placebo was the sampling time. The sequencing here drew on peripheral blood, taken in a trial of Ad26.COV2.S vaccine versus placebo. Source of these receptors: a person aged 18-65 years who received the Ad26.COV2.S COVID-19 vaccine or a placebo.

This chain joins TRBV11-1 and TRBJ2-6, with 7 bases identical to TRBD2. Germline V CDR1 and CDR2: SGHAT, FQDESV (reference sequence). V gave up 5 bases and J gave up 0 bases; unmatched junction bases: 1. CDR3 length equals 15 residues. The CDR3 bases are TGTGCCAGCAGCCCTAGCGGCTCTGGGGCCAACGTCCTGACTTTC. Translating gives CASSPSGSGANVLTF. Drawing the rest from reference TRBV11-1 and TRBJ2-6, the complete variable domain is EAEVAQSPRYKITEKSQAVAFWCDPISGHATLYWYRQILGQGPELLVQFQDESVVDDSQLPKDRFSAERLKGVDSTLKIQPAELGDSAMYLCASSPSGSGANVLTFGAGSRLTVL.

The chain carries TRBV6-5 and TRBJ2-7; D may correspond to TRBD1 or TRBD2 (5 bases each). CDR3 length: 14 residues. Germline values: CDR1 MNHEY, CDR2 SVGAGI. The V gene lost 7 bases and the J gene lost 0 bases, with 13 bases spanning the gap. Written as DNA, the CDR3 is TGTGCCAGCAACCCTTCAGGGAGCTCCTACGAGCAGTACTTC. Encoded protein: CASNPSGSSYEQYF.

This chain links TRBV7-9 with TRBJ1-2, with a tentative D call TRBD1 (6 bases). Between the trimmed V and J ends, which lost 1 base and 6 bases, there was a span of 12 bases. The germline V gene encodes CDR1 SEHNR and CDR2 FQNEAQ (reference sequence). The CDR3 is 14 residues long. Here the CDR3 reads CASSLGGHSDGYTF. The CDR3 DNA reads TGTGCCAGCAGCTTAGGGGGACACTCAGATGGCTACACCTTC.

The CDR3 protein is CASSMVGGNQPQHF. The DNA for the CDR3 is TGTGCCAGTAGTATGGTCGGGGGAAATCAGCCCCAGCATTTT. The V and J genes are TRBV19 and TRBJ1-5, with TRBD1 as a possible D gene (5 bases). Per germline, CDR1 LNHDA and CDR2 SQIVND (reference sequence). The CDR3 is made up of 14 amino acids. Trimming pared 3 bases from V and 4 bases from J, leaving 10 bases between.

This clone occurred once. The genes are TRBV6-5 and TRBJ2-7; D is unclear. Trimming took 5 bases from V and 4 from J, leaving 18 bases between them. The CDR3 has 15 amino acids. The germline gives CDR1 MNHEY, CDR2 SVGAGI. This CDR3 is CASSPPLPVAYEQYF. Written as DNA, the CDR3 is TGTGCCAGCAGTCCCCCCCTGCCCGTCGCGTACGAGCAGTACTTC.

For the CDR3, the DNA is TGTGCCTGGAGTGTGGCAGCGAACACCGGGGAGCTGTTTTTT. This gives the protein CAWSVAANTGELFF. The chain uses TRBV30 and TRBJ2-2; D call uncertain. The CDR3 totals 14 residues. The germline V gene encodes CDR1 GTSNPN and CDR2 SVGIG (reference sequence). Between the trimmed V and J ends, which lost 0 bases and 0 bases, there was a span of 5 bases.

This chain joins TRBV27 and TRBJ2-3, with 11 bases that match TRBD2. Germline loops: CDR1 MNHEY, CDR2 SMNVEV (reference sequence). The CDR3 length is 15 residues. Germline trimming cut 8 bases from V and 0 bases from J; bases unmatched to any gene: 4. DNA for the CDR3: TGTGCCAGCCTGGGACTAGCGGAAAGCACAGATACGCAGTATTTT. Translation gives CASLGLAESTDTQYF.

The table lists this clone with a count of one. The chain uses TRBV29-1 and TRBJ1-2; TRBD1 might be the D (5 bases). Germline values: CDR1 SQVTM, CDR2 ANQGSEA. The CDR3 contains 13 residues. Trimming took 4 bases from V and 3 from J, leaving 12 bases between them. As DNA, the CDR3 is TGCAGCGTTGTAACGCAGGGAGACTATGGCTACACCTTC. Translation: CSVVTQGDYGYTF.

This clone showed up just a few times. This sequence joins TRBV3-1 (or the pseudogene TRBV3-2) and TRBJ1-5, with D unclear. Trimming removed 0 bases at V and 7 bases at J, with 10 bases between. In germline, CDR1 is LGHDT, CDR2 YNNKEL (reference sequence). The CDR3 has 14 residues. CDR3 DNA: TGTGCCAGCAGCCAAGATAAGGGTTCCCAGCCCCAGCATTTT. It translates to CASSQDKGSQPQHF.

The CDR3 DNA sequence: TGTGCCAGCACTCGCTGGCGGGGGACTGAAGCTTTCTTT. Its translation: CASTRWRGTEAFF. This sequence joins TRBV12-3 or TRBV12-4 and TRBJ1-1; tentative D call: TRBD1 (5 bases). The CDR3 extends over 13 amino acids. With 7 bases removed from V and 5 bases from J, the gap between germline ends came to 14 bases.

The rearrangement uses TRBV4-1 and TRBJ1-2, with 10 bases matching TRBD1. The CDR3 contains 14 residues. The junction had 3 bases not matched to a gene; V was cut back by 4 bases and J by 4 bases. Germline CDR1 reads MGHRA; CDR2 reads YSYEKL. CDR3 residues: CASSLGTGVYGYTF. CDR3 bases: TGCGCCAGCAGCCTTGGGACAGGGGTCTATGGCTACACCTTC.

The J gene is TRBJ2-7, the V gene TRBV3-1 (or the pseudogene TRBV3-2); a possible D gene is TRBD2 (5 bases). Between the trimmed V and J ends, which lost 3 bases and 3 bases, there was a span of 12 bases. There are 14 residues in the CDR3. Germline CDR1 is LGHDT and CDR2 is YNNKEL (reference sequence). CDR3 nucleotides: TGTGCCAGCAGCCAGGGTGGACTCTACTACGAGCAGTACTTC. Translated: CASSQGGLYYEQYF.

This chain links TRBV5-1 with TRBJ1-3, with D hard to call. The CDR3 runs to 15 residues. The V gene lost 7 bases and the J gene lost 0 bases, with 14 bases spanning the gap. In germline, CDR1 is SGHRS, CDR2 YFSETQ. In nucleotides, the CDR3 is TGCGCCAGCGCACCCCAGTTTGGCTCTGGAAACACCATATATTTT. Translating gives CASAPQFGSGNTIYF.

The chain carries TRBV4-2 and TRBJ1-5; D may be TRBD1 (5 bases). Germline V CDR1 and CDR2: LGHNA, YNFKEQ. The CDR3 has 16 residues. The ends were cut back, 0 bases at V and 1 base at J, with 10 bases in the middle. The DNA of the CDR3 is TGTGCCAGCAGCCAAGAAGTACGGGGGAGCAATCAGCCCCAGCATTTT. This gives the protein CASSQEVRGSNQPQHF.

This chain uses TRBV13 with TRBJ2-7; D might be TRBD2 (6 bases). CDR1 and CDR2 from the germline V gene are PRHDT and FYEKMQ (reference sequence). This CDR3 is built from 15 residues. Trimming stripped 4 bases from V and 2 bases from J, with 15 bases between. The CDR3 coding sequence is TGTGCCAGCAGCTATCTAATGGGGGGTCCCTACGAGCAGTACTTC. It yields the protein CASSYLMGGPYEQYF.

This clone was detected a few times. V usage is TRBV25-1 and J usage is TRBJ1-6; the match to TRBD1 covers 8 bases. CDR3 length: 13 amino acids. Germline assignment: CDR1 MGHDK and CDR2 SYGVNS. V dropped 6 bases and J dropped 6; count of bases not matched to a gene: 1. The CDR3 nucleotides are TGTGCCAGCAGGGACAGGGCTAATTCACCCCTCCACTTT. Encoded protein: CASRDRANSPLHF.

The chain carries TRBV4-1 and TRBJ1-2; D is undetermined. The CDR3 is made up of 14 amino acids. Trimming cost V 0 bases and J 9 bases, with 14 bases left between them. Germline CDR1 MGHRA, CDR2 YSYEKL. CDR3 DNA: TGCGCCAGCAGCCAAGATTTTGGGTTTTCTAGCTACACCTTC. Its protein product is CASSQDFGFSSYTF.

The chain links TRBV4-1 to TRBJ1-2, with 7 bases identical to TRBD1. This CDR3 is built from 14 residues. Germline CDR1 MGHRA, CDR2 YSYEKL. V was clipped by 2 bases and J by 6 bases; unmatched bases: 6. Here the CDR3 DNA reads TGCGCCAGCAGCCAACACGGGACAGTGCATGGCTACACCTTC. It encodes CASSQHGTVHGYTF.

This chain uses TRBV6-1 with TRBJ1-1; D perhaps matches TRBD1 (5 bases). The CDR3 totals 16 residues. Looked up from germline, CDR1 is MNHNS and CDR2 is SASEGT. V was shortened by 2 bases and J by 1 base, with 14 bases between the two germline ends. The CDR3 spells CASSELKGRGNTEAFF. CDR3 sequence (DNA): TGTGCCAGCAGTGAATTGAAGGGGCGGGGGAACACTGAAGCTTTCTTT.

The chain is built from TRBV5-6 and TRBJ2-7; no definite D call. Germline V lookup: CDR1 SGHDT, CDR2 YYEEEE. V lost 4 bases to trimming and J lost 2 bases, with 4 bases between them. This CDR3 region has 11 residues. The CDR3 here is CASSRTYEQYF. CDR3 in DNA: TGTGCCAGCAGCCGAACCTACGAGCAGTACTTC.

V gene TRBV3-1 (or the pseudogene TRBV3-2) combines with J gene TRBJ2-7; a possible D gene is TRBD1 (6 bases). CDR1 LGHDT and CDR2 YNNKEL come from the germline V gene (reference sequence). V was shortened by 0 bases and J by 7 bases, with 16 bases between the two germline ends. The CDR3 sequence is 15 residues long. The CDR3 sequence is CASSQDLRTQGEQYF. The CDR3 DNA is TGTGCCAGCAGCCAAGATTTAAGGACCCAGGGGGAGCAGTACTTC.

The chain recombines TRBV4-1 with TRBJ2-3, with a tentative D call TRBD2 (7 bases). The V end was cut by 2 bases, the J end by 0 bases, with 15 bases between. The CDR3 has 17 residues. In germline, CDR1 is MGHRA, CDR2 YSYEKL. CDR3 residues: CASSQRVAGASTDTQYF. The CDR3 DNA sequence: TGCGCCAGCAGCCAAAGGGTGGCGGGGGCAAGCACAGATACGCAGTATTTT.

This chain uses TRBV5-8 with TRBJ1-2; D unclear. The V end lost 2 bases, the J end lost 7 bases, and 15 bases lay between the germline ends. CDR1 SGHTS and CDR2 YDEGEE come from the germline V gene. This CDR3 region has 14 residues. The chain's CDR3 is CASSFPWKLGGYTF. CDR3 DNA sequence: TGTGCCAGCAGCTTTCCGTGGAAGTTGGGTGGCTACACCTTC. Filled out from reference TRBV5-8 and TRBJ1-2, the complete variable domain reads EAGVTQSPTHLIKTRGQQATLRCSPISGHTSVYWYQQALGLGLQFLLWYDEGEERNRGNFPPRFSGRQFPNYSSELNVNALELEDSALYLCASSFPWKLGGYTFGSGTRLTVV.

This clone has a handful of counts. The J gene is TRBJ2-2, the V gene TRBV5-5; possible D gene TRBD2, 5 bases. With 4 bases removed from V and 0 bases from J, the gap between germline ends came to 10 bases. The germline gives CDR1 SGHKS, CDR2 YYEKEE (reference sequence). This CDR3 is built from 15 residues. CDR3 in amino acids: CASSGLATNTGELFF. For the CDR3, the DNA is TGTGCCAGCAGCGGACTCGCCACGAACACCGGGGAGCTGTTTTTT.

There are a few counts of this clone. The rearrangement joins TRBV18 to TRBJ1-2; D perhaps matches TRBD1 (5 bases). This CDR3 spans 14 amino acids. V dropped 0 bases and J dropped 0 bases, with 5 bases sitting between them. Per the germline V gene, CDR1 is KGHSH and CDR2 is LQKENI. CDR3 amino acids: CASSPPGANYGYTF. The CDR3 DNA reads TGTGCCAGCTCACCACCGGGGGCTAACTATGGCTACACCTTC.

V gene TRBV9 combines with J gene TRBJ2-2; no clear D gene. Germline V CDR1 and CDR2: SGDLS, YYNGEE. V shed 3 bases and J shed 0 bases, with 12 bases lying between them. The CDR3 loop spans 16 amino acids. CDR3 sequence reads: CASSGPSTANTGELFF. CDR3 coding DNA: TGTGCCAGCAGCGGTCCGTCGACGGCGAACACCGGGGAGCTGTTTTTT.

This clone has only a few counts. J is TRBJ1-1 and V is TRBV7-9, with 7 bases lining up with TRBD1. Trimming at V came to 5 bases and at J to 10 bases, leaving 7 bases not matched to a gene. The CDR3 contains 12 residues. Germline loops: CDR1 SEHNR, CDR2 FQNEAQ (reference sequence). DNA for the CDR3: TGTGCCAGCAGCCTAGGGACAGTTGGAGCTTTCTTT. Protein: CASSLGTVGAFF.